This TCR beta chain was profiled in a study of control samples from healthy donors and cancer patients. TCRdb keeps only in-frame clones here, not all; method: immunoSEQ multiplex PCR. The table includes some 150,000 clones, less than 95% detected once. This CDR3 region has 17 residues. Unmatched junction bases numbered 8, after V lost 0 bases and J lost 4 bases. The germline CDR1 and CDR2 sequences are KGHSY and FQNENV. The sequenced sample was PBMCs. This rearrangement joins TRBV16 to TRBJ2-1; 8 bases are a match to TRBD2. The receptor's source is a man aged 55 to 69 with colorectal cancer. The CDR3 loop reads CASSQSGGLEAYNEQFF. The CDR3 region has the DNA TGTGCCAGCAGCCAATCGGGGGGACTAGAGGCGTACAATGAGCAGTTCTTC. Full variable domain (outside the CDR3, taken from reference TRBV16 and TRBJ2-1): GEEVAQTPKHLVRGEGQKAKLYCAPIKGHSYVFWYQQVLKNEFKFLISFQNENVFDETGMPKERFSAKCLPNSPCSLEIQATKLEDSAVYFCASSQSGGLEAYNEQFFGPGTRLTVL.